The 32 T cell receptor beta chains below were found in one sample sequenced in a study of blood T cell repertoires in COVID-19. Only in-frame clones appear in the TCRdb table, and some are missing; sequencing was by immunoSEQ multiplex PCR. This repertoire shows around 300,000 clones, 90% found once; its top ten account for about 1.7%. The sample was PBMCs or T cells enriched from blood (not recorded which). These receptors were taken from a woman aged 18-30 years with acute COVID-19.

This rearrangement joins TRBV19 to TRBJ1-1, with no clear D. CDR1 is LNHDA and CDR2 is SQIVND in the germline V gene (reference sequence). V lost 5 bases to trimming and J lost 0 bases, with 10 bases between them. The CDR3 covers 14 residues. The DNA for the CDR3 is TGTGCCAGTAGTTTAATTACACTGAACACTGAAGCTTTCTTT. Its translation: CASSLITLNTEAFF.

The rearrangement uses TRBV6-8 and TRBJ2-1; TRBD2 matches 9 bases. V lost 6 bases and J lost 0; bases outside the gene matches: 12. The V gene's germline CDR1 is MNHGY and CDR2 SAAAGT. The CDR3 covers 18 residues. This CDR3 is CASSPIRISGSSYNEQFF. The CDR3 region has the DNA TGTGCCAGCAGCCCTATCAGGATTAGCGGGAGCTCCTACAATGAGCAGTTCTTC.

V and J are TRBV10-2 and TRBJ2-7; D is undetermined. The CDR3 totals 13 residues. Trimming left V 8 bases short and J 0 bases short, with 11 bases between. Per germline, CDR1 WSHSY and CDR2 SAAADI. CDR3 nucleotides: TGCGCCAGCCATAGGAGTTCCTCCTACGAGCAGTACTTC. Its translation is CASHRSSSYEQYF.

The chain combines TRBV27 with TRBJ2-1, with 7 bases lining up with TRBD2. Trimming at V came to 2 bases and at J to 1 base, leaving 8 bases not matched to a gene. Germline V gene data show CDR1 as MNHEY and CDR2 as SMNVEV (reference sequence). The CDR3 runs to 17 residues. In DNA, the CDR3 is TGTGCCAGCAGTTTAGGTCCAGCGGGGAAGTCCTACAATGAGCAGTTCTTC. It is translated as CASSLGPAGKSYNEQFF.

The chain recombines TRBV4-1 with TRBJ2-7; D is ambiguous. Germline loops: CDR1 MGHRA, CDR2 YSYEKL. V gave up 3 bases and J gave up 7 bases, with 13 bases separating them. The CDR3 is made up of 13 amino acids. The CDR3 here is CASSHLANGEQYF. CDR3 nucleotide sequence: TGCGCCAGCAGCCATCTTGCCAACGGGGAGCAGTACTTC.

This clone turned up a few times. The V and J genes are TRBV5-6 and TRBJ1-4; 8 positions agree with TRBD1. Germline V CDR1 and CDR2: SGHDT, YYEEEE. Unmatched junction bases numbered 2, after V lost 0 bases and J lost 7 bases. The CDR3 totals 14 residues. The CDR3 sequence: CASSLGTGFEKLFF. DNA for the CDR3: TGTGCCAGCAGCTTGGGGACAGGGTTTGAAAAACTGTTTTTT.

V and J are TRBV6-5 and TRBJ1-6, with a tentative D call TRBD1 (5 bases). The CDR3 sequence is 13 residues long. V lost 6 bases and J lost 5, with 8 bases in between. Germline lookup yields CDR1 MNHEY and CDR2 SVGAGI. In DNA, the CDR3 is TGTGCCAGCAGGTTGACAGATAATTCACCCCTCCACTTT. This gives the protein CASRLTDNSPLHF.

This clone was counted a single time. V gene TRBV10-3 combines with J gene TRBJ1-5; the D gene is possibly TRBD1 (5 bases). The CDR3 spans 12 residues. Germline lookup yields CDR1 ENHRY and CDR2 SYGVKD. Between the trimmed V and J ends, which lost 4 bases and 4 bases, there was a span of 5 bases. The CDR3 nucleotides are TGTGCCATCAGTGGACAGAATCAGCCCCAGCATTTT. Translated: CAISGQNQPQHF.

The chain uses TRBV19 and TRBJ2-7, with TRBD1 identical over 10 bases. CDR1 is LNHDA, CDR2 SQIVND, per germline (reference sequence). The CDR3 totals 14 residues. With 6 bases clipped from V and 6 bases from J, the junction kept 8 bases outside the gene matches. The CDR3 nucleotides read TGTGCCAGTAGACGGACAGGGGGAAAGAGCGAGCAGTACTTC. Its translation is CASRRTGGKSEQYF.

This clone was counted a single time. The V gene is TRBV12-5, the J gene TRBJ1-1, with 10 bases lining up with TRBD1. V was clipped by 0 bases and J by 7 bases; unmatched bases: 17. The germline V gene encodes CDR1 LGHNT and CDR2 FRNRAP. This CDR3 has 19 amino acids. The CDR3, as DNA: TGTGCTAGTGGTTTGGTTCTTGGGACAGGGGTCAACATAGGCCTTGAAGCTTTCTTT. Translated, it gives CASGLVLGTGVNIGLEAFF.

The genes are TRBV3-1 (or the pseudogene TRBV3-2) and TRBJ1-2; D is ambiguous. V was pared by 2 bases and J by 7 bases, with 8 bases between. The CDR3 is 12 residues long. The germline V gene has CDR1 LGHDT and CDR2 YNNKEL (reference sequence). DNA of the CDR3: TGTGCCAGCAGCCAACCGCGACTTGGCTACACCTTC. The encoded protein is CASSQPRLGYTF.

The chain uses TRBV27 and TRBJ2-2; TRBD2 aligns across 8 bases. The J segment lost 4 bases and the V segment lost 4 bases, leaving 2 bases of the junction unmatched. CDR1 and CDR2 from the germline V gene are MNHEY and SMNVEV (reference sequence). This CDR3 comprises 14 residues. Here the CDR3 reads CASSSGLATGELFF. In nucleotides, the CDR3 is TGTGCCAGCAGTTCCGGACTAGCCACCGGGGAGCTGTTTTTT.

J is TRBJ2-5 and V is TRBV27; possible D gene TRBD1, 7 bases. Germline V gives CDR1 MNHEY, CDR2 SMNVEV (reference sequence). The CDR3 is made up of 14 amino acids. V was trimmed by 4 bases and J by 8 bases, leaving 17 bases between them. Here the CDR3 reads CASSSPFRGATQYF. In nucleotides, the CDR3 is TGTGCCAGCAGTTCCCCATTCAGGGGGGCAACCCAGTACTTC.

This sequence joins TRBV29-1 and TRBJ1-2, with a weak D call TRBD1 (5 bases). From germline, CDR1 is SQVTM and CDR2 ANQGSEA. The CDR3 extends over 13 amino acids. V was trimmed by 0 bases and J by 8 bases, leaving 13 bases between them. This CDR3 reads CSVEEGPELGYTF. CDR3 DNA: TGCAGCGTTGAAGAGGGGCCGGAGTTGGGCTACACCTTC.

CDR3 loop: CASSVITSGRPYEQYF. As DNA, the CDR3 is TGTGCCAGCAGTGTAATTACTAGCGGGAGACCCTACGAGCAGTACTTC. The genes are TRBV6-1 and TRBJ2-7; 11 positions agree with TRBD2. The germline gives CDR1 MNHNS, CDR2 SASEGT. The CDR3 covers 16 residues. Trimming removed 4 bases from V and 2 bases from J; junction bases left unmatched: 7.

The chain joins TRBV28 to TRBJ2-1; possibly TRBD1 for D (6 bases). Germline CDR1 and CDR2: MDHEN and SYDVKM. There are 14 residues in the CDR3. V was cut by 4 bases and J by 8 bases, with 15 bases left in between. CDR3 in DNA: TGTGCCAGCAGTTCCTCAGGGGTTCTCGATGAGCAGTTCTTC. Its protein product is CASSSSGVLDEQFF.

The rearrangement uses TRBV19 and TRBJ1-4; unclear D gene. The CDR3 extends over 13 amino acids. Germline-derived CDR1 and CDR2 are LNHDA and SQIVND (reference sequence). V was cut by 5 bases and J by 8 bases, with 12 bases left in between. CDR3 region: CASSSGRGEKLFF. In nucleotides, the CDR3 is TGTGCCAGTAGTTCCGGTAGAGGCGAAAAACTGTTTTTT.

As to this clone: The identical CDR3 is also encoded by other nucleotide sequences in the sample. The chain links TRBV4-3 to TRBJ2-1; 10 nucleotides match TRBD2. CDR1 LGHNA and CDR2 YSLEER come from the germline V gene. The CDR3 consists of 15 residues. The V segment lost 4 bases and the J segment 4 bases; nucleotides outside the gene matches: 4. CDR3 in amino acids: CASSPGTSVYNEQFF. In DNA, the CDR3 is TGCGCCAGCAGCCCAGGGACTAGCGTTTACAATGAGCAGTTCTTC.

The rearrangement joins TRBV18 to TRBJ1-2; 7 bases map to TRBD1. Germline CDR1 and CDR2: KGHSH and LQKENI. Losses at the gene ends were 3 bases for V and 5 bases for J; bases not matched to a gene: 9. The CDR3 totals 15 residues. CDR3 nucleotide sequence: TGTGCCAGCTCACCTGGACAGGATCAAAAATATGGCTACACCTTC. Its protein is CASSPGQDQKYGYTF. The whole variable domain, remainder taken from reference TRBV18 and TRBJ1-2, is NAGVMQNPRHLVRRRGQEARLRCSPMKGHSHVYWYRQLPEEGLKFMVYLQKENIIDESGMPKERFSAEFPKEGPSILRIQQVVRGDSAAYFCASSPGQDQKYGYTFGSGTRLTVV.

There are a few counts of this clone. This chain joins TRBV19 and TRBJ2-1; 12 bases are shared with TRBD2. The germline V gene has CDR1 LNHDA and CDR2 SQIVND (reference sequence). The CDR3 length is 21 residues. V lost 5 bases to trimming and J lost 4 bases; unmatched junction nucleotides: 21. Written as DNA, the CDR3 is TGTGCCAGTAGTCCAGGGGGACTAGCGGGCCCCTCCGAGCTAAGGTACAATGAGCAGTTCTTC. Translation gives CASSPGGLAGPSELRYNEQFF.

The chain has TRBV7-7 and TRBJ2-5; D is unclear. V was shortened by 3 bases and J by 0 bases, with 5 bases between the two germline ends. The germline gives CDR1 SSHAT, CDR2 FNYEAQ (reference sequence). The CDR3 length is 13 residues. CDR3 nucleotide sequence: TGTGCCAGCAGCTTCCGGTACCAAGAGACCCAGTACTTC. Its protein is CASSFRYQETQYF.

Here the CDR3 DNA reads TGTGCCTGGACTACGCAGGGGAGTGAAAAACTGTTTTTT. As protein: CAWTTQGSEKLFF. This sequence joins TRBV30 and TRBJ1-4; a possible D gene is TRBD1 (6 bases). The germline V and J ends were trimmed by 4 bases and 7 bases, with 13 bases remaining between them. Germline CDR1 and CDR2: GTSNPN and SVGIG (reference sequence). This CDR3 region has 13 residues.

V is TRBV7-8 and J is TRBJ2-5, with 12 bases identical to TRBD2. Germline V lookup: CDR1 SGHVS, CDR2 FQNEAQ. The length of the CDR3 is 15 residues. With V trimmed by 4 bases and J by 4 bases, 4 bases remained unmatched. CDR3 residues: CASSSTSGSAETQYF. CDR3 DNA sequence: TGTGCCAGCAGCTCGACTAGCGGGAGTGCAGAGACCCAGTACTTC.

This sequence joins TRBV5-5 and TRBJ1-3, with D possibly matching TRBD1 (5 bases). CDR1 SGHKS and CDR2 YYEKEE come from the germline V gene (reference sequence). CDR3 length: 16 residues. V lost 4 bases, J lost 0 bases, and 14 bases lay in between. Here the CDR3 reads CASSRCRDYSGNTIYF. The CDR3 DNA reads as TGTGCCAGCAGCCGCTGCAGGGACTACTCTGGAAACACCATATATTTT.

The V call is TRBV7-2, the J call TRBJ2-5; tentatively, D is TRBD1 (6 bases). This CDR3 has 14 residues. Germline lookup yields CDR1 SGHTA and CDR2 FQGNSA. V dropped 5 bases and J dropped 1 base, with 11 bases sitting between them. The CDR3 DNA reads TGTGCCAGCAGCAAGGACAGTCCCCAAGAGACCCAGTACTTC. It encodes CASSKDSPQETQYF.

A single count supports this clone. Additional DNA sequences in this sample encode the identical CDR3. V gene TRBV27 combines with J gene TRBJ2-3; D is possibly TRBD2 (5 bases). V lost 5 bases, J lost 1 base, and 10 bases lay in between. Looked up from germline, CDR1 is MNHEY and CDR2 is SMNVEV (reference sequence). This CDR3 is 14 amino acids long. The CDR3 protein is CASSLGLRTDTQYF. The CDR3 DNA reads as TGTGCCAGCAGTCTCGGACTCCGCACAGATACGCAGTATTTT.

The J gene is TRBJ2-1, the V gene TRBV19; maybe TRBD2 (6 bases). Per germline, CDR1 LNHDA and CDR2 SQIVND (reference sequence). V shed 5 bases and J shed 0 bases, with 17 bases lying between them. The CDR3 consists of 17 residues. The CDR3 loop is CASSLRGKQISYNEQFF. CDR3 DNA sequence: TGTGCCAGTAGTCTCCGCGGGAAGCAGATCTCCTACAATGAGCAGTTCTTC.

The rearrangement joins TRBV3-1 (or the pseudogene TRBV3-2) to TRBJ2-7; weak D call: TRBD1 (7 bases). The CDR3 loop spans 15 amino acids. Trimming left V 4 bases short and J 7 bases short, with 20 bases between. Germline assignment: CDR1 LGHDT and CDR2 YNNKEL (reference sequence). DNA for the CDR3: TGTGCCAGCAGCCTCAAGGGGGCTGGTGGGGGGGAGCAGTACTTC. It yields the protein CASSLKGAGGGEQYF.

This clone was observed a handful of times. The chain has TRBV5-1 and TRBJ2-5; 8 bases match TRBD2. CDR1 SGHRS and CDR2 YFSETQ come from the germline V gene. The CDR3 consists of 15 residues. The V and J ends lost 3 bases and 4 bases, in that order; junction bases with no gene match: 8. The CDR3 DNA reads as TGCGCCAGCAGCTCGCAGCGGGAGCGGAGAGAGACCCAGTACTTC. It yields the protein CASSSQRERRETQYF. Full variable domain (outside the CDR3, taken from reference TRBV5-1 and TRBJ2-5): KAGVTQTPRYLIKTRGQQVTLSCSPISGHRSVSWYQQTPGQGLQFLFEYFSETQRNKGNFPGRFSGRQFSNSRSEMNVSTLELGDSALYLCASSSQRERRETQYFGPGTRLLVL.

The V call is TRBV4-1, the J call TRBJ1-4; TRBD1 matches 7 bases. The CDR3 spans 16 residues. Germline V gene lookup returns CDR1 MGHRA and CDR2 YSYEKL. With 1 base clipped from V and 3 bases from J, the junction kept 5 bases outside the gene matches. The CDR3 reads CASSQVGGTANEKLFF. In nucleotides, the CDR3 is TGCGCCAGCAGCCAAGTAGGGGGGACAGCTAATGAAAAACTGTTTTTT.

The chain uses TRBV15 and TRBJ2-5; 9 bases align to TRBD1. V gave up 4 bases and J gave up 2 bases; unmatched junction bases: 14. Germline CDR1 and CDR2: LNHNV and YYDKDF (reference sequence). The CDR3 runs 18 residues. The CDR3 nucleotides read TGTGCCACCAGCATTCCCGGGTCGACAGGGGGGGGACAAGAGACCCAGTACTTC. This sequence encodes CATSIPGSTGGGQETQYF.

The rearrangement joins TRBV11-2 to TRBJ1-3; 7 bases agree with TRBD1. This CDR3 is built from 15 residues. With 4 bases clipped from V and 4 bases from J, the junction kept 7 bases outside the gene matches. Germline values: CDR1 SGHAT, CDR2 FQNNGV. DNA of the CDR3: TGTGCCAGCAGCTGGGAACAGGGGACAGGAAACACCATATATTTT. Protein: CASSWEQGTGNTIYF. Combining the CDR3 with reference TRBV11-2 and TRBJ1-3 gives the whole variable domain EAGVAQSPRYKIIEKRQSVAFWCNPISGHATLYWYQQILGQGPKLLIQFQNNGVVDDSQLPKDRFSAERLKGVDSTLKIQPAKLEDSAVYLCASSWEQGTGNTIYFGEGSWLTVV.